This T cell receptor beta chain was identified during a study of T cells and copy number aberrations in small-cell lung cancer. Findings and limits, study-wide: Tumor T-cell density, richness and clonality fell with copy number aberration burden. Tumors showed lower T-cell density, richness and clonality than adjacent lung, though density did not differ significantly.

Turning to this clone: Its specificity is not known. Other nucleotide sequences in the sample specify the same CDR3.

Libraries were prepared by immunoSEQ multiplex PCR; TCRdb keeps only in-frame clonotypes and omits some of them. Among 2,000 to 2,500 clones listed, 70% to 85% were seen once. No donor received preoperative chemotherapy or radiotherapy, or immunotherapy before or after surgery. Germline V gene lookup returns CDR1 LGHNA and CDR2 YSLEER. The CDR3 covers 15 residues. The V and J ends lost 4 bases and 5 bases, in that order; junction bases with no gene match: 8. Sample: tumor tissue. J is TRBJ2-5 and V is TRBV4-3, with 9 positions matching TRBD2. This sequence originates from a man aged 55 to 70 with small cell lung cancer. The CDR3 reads CASSPQGLAQETQYF. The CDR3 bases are TGCGCCAGCAGCCCCCAGGGACTAGCCCAGGAGACCCAGTACTTC.